Listed here is a single T cell receptor (beta chain). CDR1 is SGHTA and CDR2 is FQGNSA in the germline V gene. Trimming cost V 8 bases and J 8 bases; bases outside gene matches: 10. The CDR3 spans 14 residues. The data originate from a study of beta chain features in type 1 diabetes. Stem cell-like memory, regulatory, central memory and naive CD4+ cells were sorted via CD45RO/CCR7/CD25/CD127/CD95/CD27. Since all of the isolated RNA was reverse transcribed, expressed TCRB transcripts were what got sequenced. Clones were read by immunoSEQ multiplex PCR, and TCRdb kept only the in-frame ones, dropping some. The table records roughly 400,000 clones, approximately 14% of them present only once.

The TCR was taken from a man aged 25 to 40 in good health. The chain has TRBV7-2 and TRBJ2-3; 10 bases match TRBD1. Sequences were obtained from naive CD4+ T cells from blood. The CDR3 loop is CASALDRDRGTQYF. The CDR3 region has the DNA TGTGCCAGCGCCCTCGACAGGGACAGGGGTACGCAGTATTTT.